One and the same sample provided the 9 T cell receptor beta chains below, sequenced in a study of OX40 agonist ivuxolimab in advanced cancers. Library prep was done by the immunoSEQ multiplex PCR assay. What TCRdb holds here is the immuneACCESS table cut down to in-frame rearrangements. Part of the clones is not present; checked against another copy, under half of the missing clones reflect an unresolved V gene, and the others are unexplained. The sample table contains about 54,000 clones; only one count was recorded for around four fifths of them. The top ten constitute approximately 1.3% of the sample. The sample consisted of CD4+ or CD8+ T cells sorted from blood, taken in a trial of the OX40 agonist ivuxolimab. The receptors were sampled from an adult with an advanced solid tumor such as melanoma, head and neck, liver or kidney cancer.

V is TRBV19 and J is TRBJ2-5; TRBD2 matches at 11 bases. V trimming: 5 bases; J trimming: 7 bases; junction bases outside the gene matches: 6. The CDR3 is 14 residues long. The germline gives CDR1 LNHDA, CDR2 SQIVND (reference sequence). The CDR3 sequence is CASSPTLAGGTQYF. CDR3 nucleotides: TGTGCCAGTAGTCCAACCCTAGCGGGAGGGACCCAGTACTTC.

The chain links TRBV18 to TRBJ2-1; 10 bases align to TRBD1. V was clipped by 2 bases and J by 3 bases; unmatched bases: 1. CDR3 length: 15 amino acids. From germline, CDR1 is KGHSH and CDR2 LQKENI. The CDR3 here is CASSPGTGDYNEQFF. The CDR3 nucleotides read TGTGCCAGCTCACCAGGGACAGGGGACTACAATGAGCAGTTCTTC.

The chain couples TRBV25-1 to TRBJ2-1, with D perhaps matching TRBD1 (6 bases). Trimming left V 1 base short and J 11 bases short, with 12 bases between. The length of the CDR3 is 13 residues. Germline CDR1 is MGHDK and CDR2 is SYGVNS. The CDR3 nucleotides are TGTGCCAGCAGTGAATCATTGGACAGCCAGCAGTTCTTC. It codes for CASSESLDSQQFF.

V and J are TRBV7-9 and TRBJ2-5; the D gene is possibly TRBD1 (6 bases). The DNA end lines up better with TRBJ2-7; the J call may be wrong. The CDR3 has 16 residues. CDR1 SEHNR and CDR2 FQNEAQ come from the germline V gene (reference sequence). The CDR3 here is CASSLRGTTFSYEQYF. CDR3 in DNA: TGTGCCAGCAGCTTAAGGGGGACAACTTTCTCCTACGAGCAGTACTTC.

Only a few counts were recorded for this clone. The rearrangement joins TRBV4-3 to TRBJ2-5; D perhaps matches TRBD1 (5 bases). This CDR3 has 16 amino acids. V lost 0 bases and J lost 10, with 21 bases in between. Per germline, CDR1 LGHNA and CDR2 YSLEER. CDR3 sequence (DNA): TGCGCCAGCAGCCAAGAAGTGGGGCTAACCCGAATGCACCAGTACTTC. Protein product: CASSQEVGLTRMHQYF.

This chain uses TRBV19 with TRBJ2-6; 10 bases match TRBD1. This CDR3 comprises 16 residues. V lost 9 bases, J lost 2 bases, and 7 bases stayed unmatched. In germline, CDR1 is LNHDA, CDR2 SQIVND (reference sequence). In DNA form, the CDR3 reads TGTGCCAGCAAGACAGGGGGCTCTGCTGGGGCCAACGTCCTGACTTTC. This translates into CASKTGGSAGANVLTF.

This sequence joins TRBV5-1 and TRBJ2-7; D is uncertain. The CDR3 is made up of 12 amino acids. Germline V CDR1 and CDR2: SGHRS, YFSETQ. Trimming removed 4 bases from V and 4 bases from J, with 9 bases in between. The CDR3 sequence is CASSRTPYEQYF. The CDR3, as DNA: TGCGCCAGCAGCCGAACCCCTTACGAGCAGTACTTC.

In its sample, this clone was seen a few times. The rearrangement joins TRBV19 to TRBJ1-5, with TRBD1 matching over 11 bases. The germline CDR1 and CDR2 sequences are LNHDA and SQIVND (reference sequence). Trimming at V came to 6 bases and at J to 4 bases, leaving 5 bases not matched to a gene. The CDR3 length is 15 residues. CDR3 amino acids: CASRGTGGNNQPQHF. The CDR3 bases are TGTGCCAGTAGGGGGACAGGGGGGAATAATCAGCCCCAGCATTTT.

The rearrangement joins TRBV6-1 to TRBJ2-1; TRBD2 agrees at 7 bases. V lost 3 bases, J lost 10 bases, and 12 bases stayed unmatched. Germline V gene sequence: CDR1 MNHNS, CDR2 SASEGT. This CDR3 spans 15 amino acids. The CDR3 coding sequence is TGTGCCAGCAGTGATTTGCGGGGGTCCCTAGCGGAGCAGTTCTTC. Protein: CASSDLRGSLAEQFF.